This paragraph covers one TCR beta chain sequence. Original processing notes: Amplifying reference gene primers gave estimates of nucleated cell counts. Here immunoSEQ multiplex PCR was the method, and the copy in TCRdb shows in-frame clones only, minus some. V, J and clone size were drawn from that table, and D and trimming were deduced from the DNA. The repertoire holds tens of thousands of clones, with roughly nine tenths as singletons. The record originates from a study of blood T cell repertoires in COVID-19. CDR3 length: 14 residues. Germline values: CDR1 KGHSH, CDR2 LQKENI. The trim removed 3 bases at V and 4 bases at J, leaving 5 bases unmatched.

The sequenced material came from peripheral blood. This TCR derives from a woman in her 50s with COVID-19, enrolled during active disease. The V call is TRBV18, the J call TRBJ2-7; 8 nucleotides agree with TRBD2. CDR3 nucleotide sequence: TGTGCCAGCTCACCCGCGGGAGGTCTGTACGAGCAGTACTTC. Its protein is CASSPAGGLYEQYF.